This entry describes one T cell receptor beta chain. Its antigen is not identified. Sequencing was performed with immunoSEQ multiplex PCR; in TCRdb, only in-frame clones are kept and a portion is missing. The table lists around 1,100,000 clones, roughly 80% of them singletons. This sample was included in a study of shared clonotypes between healthy human individuals. Findings and caveats of the study: It was the non-shared clonotypes that had lower generation probabilities than clonotypes shared by all four donors.

This CDR3 has 14 residues. Germline V gene sequence: CDR1 MGHRA, CDR2 YSYEKL. Trimming left V 4 bases short and J 2 bases short, with 12 bases between. This TCR was recovered from a man aged 18 to 29 in good health. Some clones in this sample may be carry-over from other donors' samples. Material: memory CD4+ T cells from PBMCs. Stated subset: CD45RA-negative fraction. This chain links TRBV4-1 with TRBJ2-7, with unresolved D. The CDR3 spells CASSLQTGAYEQYF. The DNA of the CDR3 is TGCGCCAGCAGCCTTCAGACTGGAGCCTACGAGCAGTACTTC.